This T cell receptor beta chain was profiled in a study of T-cell memory formation after mild COVID-19. This clonotype was recorded a few times. TCRdb reprocessed the 5' RACE reads with MiXCR, giving one entry per CDR3 protein. The table lists 140,000 or so distinct CDR3 sequences, about a fifth of them singletons. This CDR3 spans 16 amino acids. Germline-derived CDR1 and CDR2 are SEHNR and FQNEAQ (reference sequence). V trimming: 0 bases; J trimming: 6 bases; junction bases outside the gene matches: 7. The TCR comes from an adult woman who had mild COVID-19 (a few samples of this study predate the infection). Cell type and time point are not known. V is TRBV7-9 and J is TRBJ2-1; 8 nucleotides match TRBD2. The specimen sequenced was PBMCs or a T cell subset sorted from them (not recorded which). CDR3 nucleotide sequence: TGTGCCAGCAGCTTAGCGGTTGGGCTAGCGGGCAATGAGCAGTTCTTC. The encoded protein is CASSLAVGLAGNEQFF.